The 14 T cell receptor beta chains below come from one sample, sequenced in a study of CD8 T cells in Susac syndrome. RNA in amounts of 0.5 to 1 ug was reverse transcribed with random hexamers. Each CDR3 protein is one row after TCRdb ran MiXCR on the immunoSEQ multiplex PCR reads. The profile shows roughly 70,000 distinct CDR3 sequences, roughly 95% of them singletons. The sample taken for sequencing was CD4+ T cells from PBMCs. The receptors stem from a human donor with multiple sclerosis.

The chain recombines TRBV24-1 with TRBJ2-1, with no clear D. V lost 4 bases, J lost 0 bases, and 12 bases lay in between. The germline V gene has CDR1 KGHDR and CDR2 SFDVKD. The CDR3 consists of 16 residues. Here the CDR3 reads CATSDTRTGSYNEQFF. CDR3 coding DNA: TGTGCCACCAGTGACACCCGGACCGGCTCCTACAATGAGCAGTTCTTC.

J is TRBJ2-1 and V is TRBV7-9, with D possibly TRBD2 on 5 matching bases. This CDR3 spans 15 amino acids. Germline V gene sequence: CDR1 SEHNR, CDR2 FQNEAQ (reference sequence). V dropped 5 bases and J dropped 5 bases, with 16 bases sitting between them. CDR3 sequence: CASSTESGGHNEQFF. The CDR3 coding sequence is TGTGCCAGCAGCACTGAGAGCGGTGGTCACAATGAGCAGTTCTTC.

V gene TRBV20-1 combines with J gene TRBJ1-5; weak D call: TRBD1 (5 bases). This CDR3 contains 13 residues. The germline CDR1 and CDR2 sequences are DFQATT and SNEGSKA (reference sequence). The V gene lost 0 bases and the J gene lost 6 bases, with 9 bases spanning the gap. The CDR3 loop reads CSARDQGAQPQHF. As DNA, the CDR3 is TGCAGTGCTAGAGATCAAGGGGCTCAGCCCCAGCATTTT.

The genes are TRBV30 and TRBJ2-1, with TRBD2 matching over 12 bases. The CDR3 spans 16 residues. V gave up 0 bases and J gave up 4 bases; unmatched junction bases: 4. Germline V gene sequence: CDR1 GTSNPN, CDR2 SVGIG (reference sequence). This chain's CDR3 is CAWSVTSGGRYNEQFF. The CDR3 coding sequence is TGTGCCTGGAGTGTGACTAGCGGGGGACGATACAATGAGCAGTTCTTC. Filled out from reference TRBV30 and TRBJ2-1, the complete variable domain reads SQTIHQWPATLVQPVGSPLSLECTVEGTSNPNLYWYRQAAGRGLQLLFYSVGIGQISSEVPQNLSASRPQDRQFILSSKKLLLSDSGFYLCAWSVTSGGRYNEQFFGPGTRLTVL.

V and J are TRBV12-3 or TRBV12-4 and TRBJ1-2; 11 nucleotides match TRBD1. With V trimmed by 5 bases and J by 5 bases, 7 bases remained unmatched. The CDR3 has 15 residues. The CDR3 DNA is TGTGCCAGCAGTCTCGGACAGGGGGCCTCTTATGGCTACACCTTC. It is translated as CASSLGQGASYGYTF.

This chain joins TRBV6-2 or TRBV6-3 and TRBJ2-7, with 10 nucleotides matching TRBD2. Per the germline V gene, CDR1 is MNHEY and CDR2 is SVGEGT. The V and J ends lost 10 bases and 5 bases, in that order; junction bases with no gene match: 11. CDR3 length: 14 amino acids. DNA for the CDR3: TGTGCCACTGGCCGAGCGGGGGGGCGAGACGAGCAGTACTTC. Amino acids: CATGRAGGRDEQYF.

The chain recombines TRBV4-1 with TRBJ2-5, with a tentative D call TRBD2 (6 bases). Per the germline V gene, CDR1 is MGHRA and CDR2 is YSYEKL. The CDR3 is 13 residues long. V lost 4 bases and J lost 5, with 11 bases in between. CDR3 amino acids: CASSPWGVETQYF. CDR3 nucleotides: TGCGCCAGCAGCCCCTGGGGGGTTGAGACCCAGTACTTC.

The CDR3 nucleotides read TGCGCCAGCAGCTGGGGAAGTCTGCGGACGATTACTTTGACCCTCACAGATACGCAGTATTTT. Translating gives CASSWGSLRTITLTLTDTQYF. The chain joins TRBV5-1 to TRBJ2-3, with unresolved D. V gave up 3 bases and J gave up 2 bases, with 31 bases separating them. Germline loops: CDR1 SGHRS, CDR2 YFSETQ. The CDR3 contains 21 residues.

The V and J genes are TRBV20-1 and TRBJ2-7, with 9 positions matching TRBD1. V shed 3 bases, J shed 2 bases, and the junction held 8 bases outside the gene matches. The germline V gene has CDR1 DFQATT and CDR2 SNEGSKA (reference sequence). CDR3 size: 15 residues. This CDR3 is CSASFGTGRAYEQYF. CDR3 sequence (DNA): TGCAGTGCTAGCTTTGGGACAGGGCGGGCCTACGAGCAGTACTTC.

V and J are TRBV27 and TRBJ2-5; TRBD1 is a possible D gene (6 bases). The V gene lost 4 bases and the J gene lost 5 bases, with 14 bases spanning the gap. The CDR3 spans 14 residues. Germline CDR1 is MNHEY and CDR2 is SMNVEV (reference sequence). The chain's CDR3 is CASSSNRERETQYF. CDR3 coding DNA: TGTGCCAGCAGTTCTAACAGGGAGAGGGAGACCCAGTACTTC.

This chain joins TRBV20-1 and TRBJ2-5; D gene ambiguous. CDR1 DFQATT and CDR2 SNEGSKA come from the germline V gene (reference sequence). Trimming left V 3 bases short and J 6 bases short, with 14 bases between. The CDR3 extends over 13 amino acids. The CDR3 DNA reads as TGCAGTGCTAGGGAAGGATTTGGGCAGACCCAGTACTTC. Amino acid sequence: CSAREGFGQTQYF.

V usage is TRBV3-1 and J usage is TRBJ1-6; D may be TRBD1 (5 bases). The V gene lost 1 base and the J gene lost 6 bases, with 10 bases spanning the gap. Germline loops: CDR1 LGHDT, CDR2 YNNKEL (reference sequence). The CDR3 extends over 15 amino acids. This CDR3 is CASSQGGGTNSPLHF. The CDR3 region has the DNA TGTGCCAGCAGCCAAGGAGGAGGGACTAATTCACCCCTCCACTTT. The whole variable domain, remainder taken from reference TRBV3-1 and TRBJ1-6, is DTAVSQTPKYLVTQMGNDKSIKCEQNLGHDTMYWYKQDSKKFLKIMFSYNNKELIINETVPNRFSPKSPDKAHLNLHINSLELGDSAVYFCASSQGGGTNSPLHFGNGTRLTVT.

The chain is built from TRBV5-1 and TRBJ2-5; 8 bases line up with TRBD1. The ends lost 3 bases at V and 5 bases at J; junction bases unmatched: 6. Per germline, CDR1 SGHRS and CDR2 YFSETQ. The CDR3 covers 14 residues. The CDR3 DNA follows: TGCGCCAGCAGCTGGTCAGGGGGCCGGGAGACCCAGTACTTC. Translation gives CASSWSGGRETQYF.

The V call is TRBV12-3 or TRBV12-4, the J call TRBJ2-5, with unresolved D. CDR3 length equals 14 residues. V lost 5 bases to trimming and J lost 0 bases, with 10 bases between them. The CDR3 loop reads CASSPGSYQETQYF. CDR3 nucleotide sequence: TGTGCCAGCAGTCCCGGGTCCTACCAAGAGACCCAGTACTTC.